The clone carrying this T cell receptor beta chain was seen more than once but under ten times. This CDR3 comprises 18 residues. Trimming took 10 bases from V and 0 from J; bases not matched to a gene: 15. The germline gives CDR1 LNHDA, CDR2 SQIVND (reference sequence). This specimen belongs to a study of T cells in Graves' hyperthyroidism and ophthalmopathy. It was RNA transcripts that yielded the amplified TCR beta CDR3 regions. HTBI primers were employed in a first-round RT-PCR of the TCR CDR3. From the multiplex PCR reads, TCRdb called clonotypes with MiXCR, one entry per CDR3 protein. The table lists about 400,000 distinct CDR3 sequences, roughly 13% of them singletons.

The clonotype comes from a man aged 45 to 65 with Graves' ophthalmopathy. Specimen: blood. V and J are TRBV19 and TRBJ2-1, with TRBD2 matching 10 bases. The CDR3 protein is CATRGGGSGRASYNEQFF. As DNA, the CDR3 is TGTGCCACCAGAGGGGGGGGCAGCGGGAGGGCCTCCTACAATGAGCAGTTCTTC.